This T cell receptor beta chain came from a study of shared clonotypes between healthy human individuals. The protocol was immunoSEQ multiplex PCR, while the TCRdb copy is restricted to in-frame clones and leaves out a portion. The sample contains about 820,000 clones, 80% to 95% of which appear only once. This clone has only one observation. Its antigen is unknown. Terminally differentiated effector memory CD45RA+ cells were left out of the naive CD8 fraction, which was CD45RO-negative and positively selected for CCR7. There were no recent acute infections or vaccinations among the donors, who were healthy HIV-negative adults. Whole-study findings and limits: Rarefaction revealed incomplete sorted-subset sequencing despite large depth. In a handful of donors, roughly 5.2% of naive CD4 clonotypes appeared in common.

With 1 base removed from V and 1 base from J, the gap between germline ends came to 4 bases. CDR3 length: 14 amino acids. Germline loops: CDR1 LNHDA, CDR2 SQIVND (reference sequence). The rearrangement joins TRBV19 to TRBJ1-4; D is unresolved. The clonotype was recovered from a young man in good health. Material: naive CD8+ T cells sorted from blood. The CDR3 is CASSIAGTNEKLFF. The CDR3 DNA sequence: TGTGCCAGTAGTATAGCAGGAACTAATGAAAAACTGTTTTTT.